This is a list of T cell receptor beta chains from one sample in a study of cytomegalovirus exposure and HLA in healthy donors. Only in-frame clones appear in the TCRdb table, and some are missing; sequencing was by immunoSEQ multiplex PCR. This repertoire shows 95,000 to 120,000 clones, approximately 74% found once; its top ten account for roughly 4.2%. Material for sequencing was PBMCs. The origin of the receptors is a woman aged 40 to 55 in good health and CMV-seropositive. CDR3s include the opening cysteine and the closing phenylalanine or tryptophan. A D gene is named only where the DNA matches it firmly. Size is omitted from some rows. Given values are once, few, many or a class for expanded clones.

size	J	D	V	length	DNA	CDR3
-	TRBJ2-7	-	TRBV30	14	TGTGCCTGGAGACCTAGGGGAACCTCCTACGAGCAGTACTTC	CAWRPRGTSYEQYF
-	TRBJ2-7	TRBD1	TRBV5-1	14	TGCGCCAGCAGCCTAGGGACAGGGGGATACGAGCAGTACTTC	CASSLGTGGYEQYF
-	TRBJ1-1	TRBD1	TRBV19	19	TGTGCCAGTAGTCAGGCCCCCGGGACAGGGTTAGGAGGGAACACTGAAGCTTTCTTT	CASSQAPGTGLGGNTEAFF
-	TRBJ2-1	TRBD1	TRBV11-3	15	TGTGCCAGCAGCCAGGGGACAGCCAGAATTAATGAGCAGTTCTTC	CASSQGTARINEQFF
-	TRBJ2-7	-	TRBV7-2	16	TGTGCCAGCAGCTTAGTGTTCGCTAGCGTGTCCTACGAGCAGTACTTC	CASSLVFASVSYEQYF
once	TRBJ2-1	TRBD2	TRBV7-9	16	TGTTCCAGCAGCTCAAGGGTAGCGGGAGTCAAAAATGAGCAGTTCTTC	CSSSSRVAGVKNEQFF
-	TRBJ1-4	-	TRBV5-1	15	TGCGCCAGCAGCTTTGGAAGGGGCCCTAATGAAAAACTGTTTTTT	CASSFGRGPNEKLFF
-	TRBJ1-2	-	TRBV27	11	TGTGCCAGCAGTTCCGGCTATGGCTACACCTTC	CASSSGYGYTF
-	TRBJ2-5	TRBD1	TRBV5-1	14	TGCGCCAGCAGCCAACGGACAGGGCAAGAGGCCCAGTACTTC	CASSQRTGQEAQYF
few	TRBJ2-2	TRBD2	TRBV9	16	TGTGCCAGCAGCGCACTAGCGGGAGTTAGTACCGGGGAGCTGTTTTTT	CASSALAGVSTGELFF
-	TRBJ2-1	-	TRBV9	14	TGTGCCAGCAGCGTAGTCCAGGGCGGCAATGAGCAGTTCTTC	CASSVVQGGNEQFF
-	TRBJ1-2	-	TRBV29-1	10	TGCAGCGTTGGGGCGGGGGGCTACACCTTC	CSVGAGGYTF
-	TRBJ2-3	-	TRBV10-3	16	TGTGCCATCAGTGAGTCGGCCTCCCAGGGAACAGATACGCAGTATTTT	CAISESASQGTDTQYF
-	TRBJ2-2	-	TRBV21-1	22	TGTGCCAGCAGCAAAGAGAGGACTTGGAGGGACAGGGGGAAGGGAGACACCGGGGAGCTGTTTTTT	CASSKERTWRDRGKGDTGELFF
-	TRBJ2-3	-	TRBV7-9	16	TGTGCCAGCAGCCGCCTGGCCAGAACCAACACAGATACGCAGTATTTT	CASSRLARTNTDTQYF
-	TRBJ2-1	TRBD2	TRBV19	16	TGTGCCAGTAGTATCTCTAGCGGGCCGAAATACAATGAGCAGTTCTTC	CASSISSGPKYNEQFF
-	TRBJ2-3	TRBD2	TRBV30	16	TGTGCCTGGAGTCCAGGACTAGCGGGGGGTACAGATACGCAGTATTTT	CAWSPGLAGGTDTQYF
-	TRBJ2-1	-	TRBV9	14	TGTGCCAGCAGCGGAGGAGGGTCCTACAATGAGCAGTTCTTC	CASSGGGSYNEQFF
-	TRBJ1-6	-	TRBV5-3	16	TGTGCCAGAAGCCACTCCTACCTTAGATATAATTCACCCCTCCACTTT	CARSHSYLRYNSPLHF
-	TRBJ1-1	TRBD1	TRBV7-9	14	TGTGCCAGCAGCTCGGGACAGACGACGTCTCAAGCTTTCTTT	CASSSGQTTSQAFF
few	TRBJ1-6	TRBD1	TRBV30	13	TGTGCCTGGACGGGACAGCATAATTCACCCCTCCACTTT	CAWTGQHNSPLHF
-	TRBJ2-3	TRBD2	TRBV15	17	TGTGCCACCAGCAGAGCTCTGGATAGGCGGGAGCCAGATACGCAGTATTTT	CATSRALDRREPDTQYF
-	TRBJ1-2	TRBD1	TRBV9	16	TGTGCCAGCAGCTCCTCCCCGGGTGAGGGGGCCTATGGCTACACCTTC	CASSSSPGEGAYGYTF
-	TRBJ1-4	TRBD1	TRBV30	15	TGTGCCTGGAGCAGGGGGGAGGCAACTAATGAAAAACTGTTTTTT	CAWSRGEATNEKLFF
-	TRBJ1-1	-	TRBV10-3	14	TGTGCCATCAGTTTCTCAGGGGTCGACACTGAAGCTTTCTTT	CAISFSGVDTEAFF
-	TRBJ2-3	-	TRBV19	18	TGTGCCAGTAGTCCAAGACAGCACCTCTTTTCTAGCACAGATACGCAGTATTTT	CASSPRQHLFSSTDTQYF
-	TRBJ1-6	-	TRBV6-6	13	TGTGCCAGCAGTGCCGGGACAACTTCACCCCTCCACTTT	CASSAGTTSPLHF
-	TRBJ2-3	TRBD2	TRBV4-1	17	TGCGCCAGCAGCCAAGATGGGTGGCGGGGGGGCACAGATACGCAGTATTTT	CASSQDGWRGGTDTQYF
-	TRBJ1-2	-	TRBV20-1	11	TGCAGTGCTAGACTTTCCTATGGCTACACCTTC	CSARLSYGYTF
few	TRBJ2-1	TRBD1	TRBV6-5	13	TGTGCCAGCAGTTTCGACAGGGTAAATGAGCAGTTCTTC	CASSFDRVNEQFF
-	TRBJ2-2	TRBD1	TRBV7-9	16	TGTGCCAGCAGCTCATGGACAGGGGGTGACACCGGGGAGCTGTTTTTT	CASSSWTGGDTGELFF
-	TRBJ2-5	-	TRBV7-6	16	TGTGCCAGCAGCTTAGGGTTACAGGGAGTCCAAGAGACCCAGTACTTC	CASSLGLQGVQETQYF
-	TRBJ2-1	TRBD1	TRBV5-1	13	TGCGCCAGCAGCTTGGTGGTGCAGGGGGTTCGGTTCTTC	CASSLVVQGVRFF
few	TRBJ1-1	-	TRBV29-1	13	TGCAGCGTTGGGGTGACAGGTTCGGGTGAAGCTTTCTTT	CSVGVTGSGEAFF
-	TRBJ1-1	-	TRBV5-8	16	TGTGCCAGCAGCTTGCAGACATCCATCCCGAACACTGAAGCTTTCTTT	CASSLQTSIPNTEAFF
-	TRBJ2-7	-	TRBV10-3	12	TGTGCCATCAGTGAGTCGAGGCCCGAGCAGTACTTC	CAISESRPEQYF
-	TRBJ2-1	TRBD1	TRBV18	16	TGTGCCAGCTCACCGGGCAGGACAGGGGGCAACAATGAGCAGTTCTTC	CASSPGRTGGNNEQFF
-	TRBJ2-5	TRBD2	TRBV7-2	17	TGTGCCAGCAGCTTTGGGAGGGCAGCCAAACCCCAAGAGACCCAGTACTTC	CASSFGRAAKPQETQYF
few	TRBJ2-3	TRBD1	TRBV6-1	17	TGTGCCAGCAGTGGGATGACAGGGGCCTTTGTCACAGATACGCAGTATTTT	CASSGMTGAFVTDTQYF
few	TRBJ1-2	TRBD1	TRBV6-1	15	TGTGCCAGCCTGAGAGGGGGCGCGGAAAACTATGGCTACACCTTC	CASLRGGAENYGYTF
-	TRBJ2-3	TRBD2	TRBV4-3	16	TGCGCCAGCAGCCAAGACGTCGGGGGGGCCGGAGATACGCAGTATTTT	CASSQDVGGAGDTQYF
-	TRBJ2-3	-	TRBV19	13	TGTGCCAGTAGTATAAGACGGGGAGATACGCAGTATTTT	CASSIRRGDTQYF
once	TRBJ1-2	TRBD1	TRBV5-5	17	TGTGCCAGCAGCCGGACAGGGGGCGTCTTCCTTAACTATGGCTACACCTTC	CASSRTGGVFLNYGYTF
-	TRBJ1-2	-	TRBV5-1	13	TGCGCCAGCAGCTTGTACAGGGACTATGGCTACACCTTC	CASSLYRDYGYTF
-	TRBJ2-1	-	TRBV5-1	15	TGCGCCAGCAGCTTTGGCGGGACCACTGGGGATGAGCAGTTCTTC	CASSFGGTTGDEQFF
-	TRBJ1-1	-	TRBV7-9	16	TGTGCCAGCAGCGCGACACAGGTCCTCTTGAACACTGAAGCTTTCTTT	CASSATQVLLNTEAFF
-	TRBJ2-2	-	TRBV7-9	16	TGTGCCAGCAGCTTAGGCCGCTGGACAGACACCGGGGAGCTGTTTTTT	CASSLGRWTDTGELFF
-	TRBJ2-7	-	TRBV6-1	14	TGTGCCAGCAGTGAAGTAGCAGAGTTCTACGAGCAGTACTTC	CASSEVAEFYEQYF
-	TRBJ2-1	-	TRBV6-1	14	TGTGCCAGCAGGGGAGTACTAGCACCAAGCAAGCAGTTCTTC	CASRGVLAPSKQFF
-	TRBJ1-2	-	TRBV4-1	15	TGCGCCAGCAGCCAAGACCGGGACTCGCGCTATGGCTACACCTTC	CASSQDRDSRYGYTF
-	TRBJ1-1	-	TRBV7-3	13	TGTGCCAGCAGGCTTACAGGGAACACTGAAGCTTTCTTT	CASRLTGNTEAFF
-	TRBJ2-7	-	TRBV6-6	15	TGTGCCAGCAGTTACGCGCAGGGAGGCAATTACGAGCAGTACTTC	CASSYAQGGNYEQYF
-	TRBJ2-1	-	TRBV4-2	12	TGTGCCAGCAGCCAGGCTAGCGATGAGCAGTTCTTC	CASSQASDEQFF
-	TRBJ1-1	-	TRBV29-1	12	TGCAGCGCGACTTTTAGAGGCACTGAAGCTTTCTTT	CSATFRGTEAFF